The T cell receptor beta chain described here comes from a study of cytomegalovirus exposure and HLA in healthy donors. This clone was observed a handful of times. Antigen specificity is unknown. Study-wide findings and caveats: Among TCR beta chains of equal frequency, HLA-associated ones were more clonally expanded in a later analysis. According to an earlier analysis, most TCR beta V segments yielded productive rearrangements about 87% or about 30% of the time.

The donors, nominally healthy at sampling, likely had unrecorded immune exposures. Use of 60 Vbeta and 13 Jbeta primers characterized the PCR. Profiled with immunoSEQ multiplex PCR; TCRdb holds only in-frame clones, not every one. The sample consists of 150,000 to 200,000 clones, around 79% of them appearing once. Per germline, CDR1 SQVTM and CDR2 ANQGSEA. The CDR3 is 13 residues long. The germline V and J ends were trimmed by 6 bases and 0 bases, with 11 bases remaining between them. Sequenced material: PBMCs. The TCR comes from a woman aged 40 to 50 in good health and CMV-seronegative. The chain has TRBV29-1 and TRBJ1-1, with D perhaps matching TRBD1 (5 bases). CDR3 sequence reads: CSVHRSMNTEAFF. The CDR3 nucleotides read TGCAGCGTCCACAGGTCGATGAACACTGAAGCTTTCTTT.